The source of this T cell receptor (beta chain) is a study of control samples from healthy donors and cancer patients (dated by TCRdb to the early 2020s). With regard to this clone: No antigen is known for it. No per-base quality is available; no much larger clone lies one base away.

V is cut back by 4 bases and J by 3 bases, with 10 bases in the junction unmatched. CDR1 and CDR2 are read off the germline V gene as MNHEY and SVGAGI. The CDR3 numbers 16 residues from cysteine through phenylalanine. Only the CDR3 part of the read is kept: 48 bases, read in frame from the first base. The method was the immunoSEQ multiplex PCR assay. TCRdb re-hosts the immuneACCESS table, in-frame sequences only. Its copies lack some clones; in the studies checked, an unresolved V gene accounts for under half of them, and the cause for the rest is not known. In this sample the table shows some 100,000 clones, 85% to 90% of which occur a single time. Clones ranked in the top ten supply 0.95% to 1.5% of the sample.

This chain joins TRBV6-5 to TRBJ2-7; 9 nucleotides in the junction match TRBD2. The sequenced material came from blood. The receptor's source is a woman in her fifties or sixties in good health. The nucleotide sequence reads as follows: TGTGCCAGCAGTTCCTCCCGGGGGACTAGCTTCTACGAGCAGTACTTC. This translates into CASSSSRGTSFYEQYF.